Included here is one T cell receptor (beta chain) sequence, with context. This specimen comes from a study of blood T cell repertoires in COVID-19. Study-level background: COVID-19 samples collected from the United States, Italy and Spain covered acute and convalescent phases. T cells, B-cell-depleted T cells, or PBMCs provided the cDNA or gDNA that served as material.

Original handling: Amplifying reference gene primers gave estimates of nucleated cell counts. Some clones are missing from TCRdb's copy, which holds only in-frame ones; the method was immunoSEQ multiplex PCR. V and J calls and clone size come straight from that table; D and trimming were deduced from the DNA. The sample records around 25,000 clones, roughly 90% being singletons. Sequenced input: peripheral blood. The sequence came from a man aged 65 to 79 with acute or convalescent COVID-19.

The CDR3 reads CASSRSVNTEAFF. As DNA, the CDR3 is TGTGCCAGCAGTAGATCGGTGAACACTGAAGCTTTCTTT. This sequence joins TRBV6-5 and TRBJ1-1, with no clear D. Germline V gene data show CDR1 as MNHEY and CDR2 as SVGAGI. With 5 bases removed from V and 0 bases from J, the gap between germline ends came to 7 bases. The CDR3 is 13 residues long.